These 13 T cell receptor beta chains originate from one sample sequenced in a study of T cells in Graves' hyperthyroidism and ophthalmopathy (dated by TCRdb to 2018 to 2020). Libraries were made using multiplex PCR. The sample was run on an Illumina HiSeq 2000. TCR beta CDR3 regions were amplified from RNA transcripts. The first round of RT-PCR for the TCR CDR3 was performed with the HTBI primer set and the Qiagen OneStep RT-PCR kit. TCRdb trimmed public reads at Q25 via fastp, called clones via MiXCR and kept in-frame beta chains. Each entry is one CDR3 protein sequence, shown with its most common DNA and genes. The sample table holds approximately 480,000 distinct CDR3 sequences, of which around 21% were seen once. The ten largest clones represent about 25% of the sample. Sequencing used blood. The receptor set was obtained from a man younger than 30 with Graves' hyperthyroidism.

The V and J genes are TRBV7-8 and TRBJ2-2; D is possibly TRBD1 (5 bases). This CDR3 is built from 16 residues. The V end lost 5 bases, the J end lost 1 base, and 14 bases lay between the germline ends. Germline assignment: CDR1 SGHVS and CDR2 FQNEAQ. The CDR3 protein is CASSLNGAENTGELFF. The CDR3 DNA follows: TGTGCCAGCAGCCTAAATGGGGCAGAGAACACCGGGGAGCTGTTTTTT.

This clonotype showed up just a few times. CDR3 in DNA: TGTGCCAGCCGGTTGGAAAATAATTCACCCCTCCACTTT. Protein: CASRLENNSPLHF. The gene calls are TRBV28 and TRBJ1-6; unclear D gene. CDR3 length: 13 residues. The V and J ends lost 8 bases and 5 bases respectively, with 10 bases between them. Germline CDR1 is MDHEN and CDR2 is SYDVKM.

This clonotype turned up a few times. This chain links TRBV28 with TRBJ1-1; no clear D. CDR1 is MDHEN and CDR2 is SYDVKM in the germline V gene. The CDR3 has 11 amino acids. V lost 8 bases to trimming and J lost 6 bases, with 10 bases between them. CDR3 in amino acids: CASFSRAEAFF. CDR3 sequence (DNA): TGTGCCAGCTTTAGCCGGGCTGAAGCTTTCTTT.

V usage is TRBV12-3 or TRBV12-4 and J usage is TRBJ2-7, with D perhaps matching TRBD1 (6 bases). V lost 5 bases and J 2 bases, leaving 10 bases between the germline ends. The CDR3 is 13 amino acids. CDR3 sequence (DNA): TGTGCCAGCAGTCGACAGGTAACCTACGAGCAGTACTTC. It translates to CASSRQVTYEQYF.

This clonotype has more than one count but fewer than ten. The V and J genes are TRBV2 and TRBJ1-6; D gene uncertain. Trimming removed 8 bases at V and 7 bases at J, with 12 bases between. This CDR3 has 13 residues. CDR1 is SNHLY, CDR2 FYNNEI, per germline. The CDR3 sequence: CASGGSWNSPLHF. CDR3 bases: TGTGCCAGCGGAGGATCCTGGAATTCACCCCTCCACTTT.

The chain has TRBV3-1 and TRBJ1-3; D ambiguous. The germline V gene has CDR1 LGHDT and CDR2 YNNKEL (reference sequence). The CDR3 contains 16 residues. CDR3 sequence: CVCSFRQVVSGNTIYF. The CDR3 DNA is TGTGTCTGCAGTTTTCGGCAGGTGGTTAGTGGAAACACCATATATTTT.

This clonotype showed up many times. In nucleotides, the CDR3 is TGCAGTGCTCGTTGGAATCCGACAGGGCGGCCCGGTGGCTACACCTTC. Translation gives CSARWNPTGRPGGYTF. The genes are TRBV20-1 and TRBJ1-2; 7 bases align to TRBD1. V shed 5 bases, J shed 7 bases, and the junction held 19 bases outside the gene matches. CDR3 length: 16 amino acids. CDR1 and CDR2 (germline): DFQATT, SNEGSKA (reference sequence).

The chain links TRBV11-1 to TRBJ2-5; TRBD1 aligns across 8 bases. CDR3 length equals 14 residues. Germline CDR1 is SGHAT and CDR2 is FQDESV (reference sequence). V lost 5 bases and J lost 6; bases outside the gene matches: 8. CDR3 region: CASSPDRGIQTQYF. CDR3 nucleotide sequence: TGTGCCAGCAGCCCAGACAGGGGAATACAGACCCAGTACTTC.

The V gene is TRBV4-1, the J gene TRBJ2-2, with 7 nucleotides matching TRBD2. The CDR3 loop spans 15 amino acids. V was pared by 6 bases and J by 3 bases, with 7 bases of the junction left unmatched. Per the germline V gene, CDR1 is MGHRA and CDR2 is YSYEKL. CDR3 DNA sequence: TGCGCCAGCAGACGAGCGGGGATGGACACCGGGGAGCTGTTTTTT. It codes for CASRRAGMDTGELFF.

This clonotype was observed a few times. The gene calls are TRBV4-2 and TRBJ1-5; D gene ambiguous. Looked up from germline, CDR1 is LGHNA and CDR2 is YNFKEQ. The V end was cut by 0 bases, the J end by 2 bases, with 11 bases between. The CDR3 contains 16 residues. Here the CDR3 DNA reads TGTGCCAGCAGCCAAGATACCGGGGAAGGCAATCAGCCCCAGCATTTT. It is translated as CASSQDTGEGNQPQHF.

This clonotype was seen ten or more times. The V call is TRBV12-3 or TRBV12-4, the J call TRBJ1-1; D is unclear. Trimming took off 7 bases at V and 5 bases at J, with 8 bases between the two ends. The CDR3 length is 11 residues. DNA of the CDR3: TGTGCCAGCACCCTGGGGACTGAAGCTTTCTTT. Its translation is CASTLGTEAFF.

The V gene is TRBV20-1, the J gene TRBJ1-5; no definite D call. Trimming took off 6 bases at V and 2 bases at J, with 11 bases between the two ends. The CDR3 has 13 residues. Germline loops: CDR1 DFQATT, CDR2 SNEGSKA (reference sequence). CDR3 protein: CSAQSRRNQPQHF. CDR3 nucleotides: TGCAGTGCCCAATCGAGGCGCAATCAGCCCCAGCATTTT.

This clonotype has a count of ten or more. The CDR3 coding sequence is TGCAGCGTTGAAAGAGTCACGGAGACCCAGTACTTC. Protein: CSVERVTETQYF. This chain connects TRBV29-1 to TRBJ2-5; D unresolved. The germline gives CDR1 SQVTM, CDR2 ANQGSEA. The CDR3 spans 12 residues. Trimming pared 2 bases from V and 5 bases from J, leaving 9 bases between.